This TCR beta chain was identified in a study of OX40 agonist ivuxolimab in advanced cancers. Study-wide points: No antigen was identified for the clonally expanded peripheral T cells. Low levels of normalized T-cell clonal expansion also appeared in some nonresponders.

Of note for this clone: Antigen: not known.

Autoimmune disease history or systemic immunosuppression barred patients. Sampled blood was obtained at baseline, cycle 4 day 1, and cycle 7 day 1. Germline V gene data show CDR1 as LNHDA and CDR2 as SQIVND (reference sequence). The germline V and J ends were trimmed by 8 bases and 11 bases, with 25 bases remaining between them. The CDR3 contains 16 residues. Sequencing was performed with immunoSEQ multiplex PCR; in TCRdb, only in-frame clones are kept and a portion is missing. The sample lists around 80,000 clones, more than 75% seen once, with about 2.5% in the top ten. The chain is built from TRBV19 and TRBJ1-6, with no clear D. The source of this sequence is an adult with an advanced solid tumor such as melanoma, head and neck, liver or kidney cancer. The sample consisted of CD4+ or CD8+ T cells sorted from blood, taken in a trial of the OX40 agonist ivuxolimab. The CDR3 coding sequence is TGTGCCAGTTCTGAGGTCCCGGACCTCACGCAGGCACCCCTCCACTTT. It yields the protein CASSEVPDLTQAPLHF.